This T cell receptor beta chain is from a study of T-cell memory formation after mild COVID-19. Study-level points and caveats: Cross-reactive memory appears to have joined, as suggested by some responding clones showing up in pre-infection memory.

This clonotype turned up a few times. Antigen: not known. CDR3 length equals 17 residues. The V gene lost 0 bases and the J gene lost 0 bases, with 15 bases spanning the gap. The germline CDR1 and CDR2 sequences are LGHNA and YNFKEQ. TCRdb re-derived calls from the 5' RACE reads in MiXCR, one entry per CDR3 protein. The sample lists under 250,000 distinct CDR3 sequences, roughly 15% occurring once. The sequenced sample was PBMCs or a T cell subset sorted from them (not recorded which). This chain joins TRBV4-2 and TRBJ2-7, with D possibly TRBD2 on 5 matching bases. This receptor was taken from an adult woman who had mild COVID-19 (a few samples of this study predate the infection). Cell type and time point are not known. The CDR3 region is CASSQEPGLGSSYEQYF. The CDR3 DNA reads TGTGCCAGCAGCCAAGAGCCGGGATTAGGCTCCTCCTACGAGCAGTACTTC.